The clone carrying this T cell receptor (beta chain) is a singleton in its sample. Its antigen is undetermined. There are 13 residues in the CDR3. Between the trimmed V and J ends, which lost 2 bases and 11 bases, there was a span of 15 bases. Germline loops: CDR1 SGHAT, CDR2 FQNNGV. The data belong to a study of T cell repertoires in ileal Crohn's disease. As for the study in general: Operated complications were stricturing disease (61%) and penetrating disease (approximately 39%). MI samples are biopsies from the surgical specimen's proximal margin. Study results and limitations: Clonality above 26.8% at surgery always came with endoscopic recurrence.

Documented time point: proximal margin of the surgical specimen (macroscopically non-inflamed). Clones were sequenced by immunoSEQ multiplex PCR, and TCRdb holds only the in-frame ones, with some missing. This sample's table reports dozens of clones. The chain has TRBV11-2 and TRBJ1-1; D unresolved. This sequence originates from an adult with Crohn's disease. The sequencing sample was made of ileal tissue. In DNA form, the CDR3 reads TGTGCCAGCAGCTTACTCTATCCAGCGGGGGCTTTCTTT. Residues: CASSLLYPAGAFF.